This T cell receptor beta chain was found in a study of blood T cells in healthy people across ages. General study results and limits: Comparison with aged donors showed that long-lived donors had more naive CD4+ cells and higher diversity.

The authors drew about 10 milliliters of peripheral blood from each donor. Extracted total RNA amounted to at least 5.5 micrograms for each sample. In its sample, this clonotype was seen a few times. Its antigen is undetermined. This CDR3 is 13 amino acids long. Trimming cost V 4 bases and J 11 bases, with 15 bases left between them. Germline lookup yields CDR1 MNHEY and CDR2 SVGEGT. The use of a sample-barcoded 5' primer and a J-beta primer mix characterized a second PCR of roughly 6 to 11 cycles. Unique molecular identifiers of 12 random nucleotides labeled each cDNA. TCRdb recomputed calls from the 5' RACE reads with MiXCR, one row per CDR3 protein. The profile shows about 2 million distinct CDR3 sequences, just under 50% of them singletons.

The chain employs TRBV6-2 or TRBV6-3 and TRBJ2-1; D might be TRBD1 or TRBD2, each matching 5 bases. This clonotype originated in a woman aged 40 to 50 in good health. The specimen was blood. CDR3 bases: TGTGCCAGCAGTTCCGGGACGGATTATCAGCAGTTCTTC. It translates to CASSSGTDYQQFF.